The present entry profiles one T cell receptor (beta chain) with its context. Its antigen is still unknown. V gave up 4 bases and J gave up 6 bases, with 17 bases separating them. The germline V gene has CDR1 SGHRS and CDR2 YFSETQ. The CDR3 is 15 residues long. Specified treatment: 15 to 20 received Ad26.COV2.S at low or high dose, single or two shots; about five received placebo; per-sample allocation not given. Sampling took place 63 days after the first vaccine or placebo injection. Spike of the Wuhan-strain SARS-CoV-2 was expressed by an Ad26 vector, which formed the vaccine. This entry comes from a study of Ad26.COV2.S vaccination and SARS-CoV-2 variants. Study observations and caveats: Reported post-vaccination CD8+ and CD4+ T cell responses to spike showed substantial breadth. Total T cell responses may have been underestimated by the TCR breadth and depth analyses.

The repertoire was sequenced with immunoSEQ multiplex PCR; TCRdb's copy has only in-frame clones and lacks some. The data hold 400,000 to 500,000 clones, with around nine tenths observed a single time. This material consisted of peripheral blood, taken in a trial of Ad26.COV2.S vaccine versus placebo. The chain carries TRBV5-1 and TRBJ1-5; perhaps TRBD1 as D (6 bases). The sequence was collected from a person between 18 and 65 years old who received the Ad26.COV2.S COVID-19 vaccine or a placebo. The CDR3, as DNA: TGCGCCAGCAGCCTGCTTCCAGGGGAACGTCAGCCCCAGCATTTT. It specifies CASSLLPGERQPQHF. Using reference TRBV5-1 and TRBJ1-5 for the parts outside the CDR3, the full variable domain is KAGVTQTPRYLIKTRGQQVTLSCSPISGHRSVSWYQQTPGQGLQFLFEYFSETQRNKGNFPGRFSGRQFSNSRSEMNVSTLELGDSALYLCASSLLPGERQPQHFGDGTRLSIL.